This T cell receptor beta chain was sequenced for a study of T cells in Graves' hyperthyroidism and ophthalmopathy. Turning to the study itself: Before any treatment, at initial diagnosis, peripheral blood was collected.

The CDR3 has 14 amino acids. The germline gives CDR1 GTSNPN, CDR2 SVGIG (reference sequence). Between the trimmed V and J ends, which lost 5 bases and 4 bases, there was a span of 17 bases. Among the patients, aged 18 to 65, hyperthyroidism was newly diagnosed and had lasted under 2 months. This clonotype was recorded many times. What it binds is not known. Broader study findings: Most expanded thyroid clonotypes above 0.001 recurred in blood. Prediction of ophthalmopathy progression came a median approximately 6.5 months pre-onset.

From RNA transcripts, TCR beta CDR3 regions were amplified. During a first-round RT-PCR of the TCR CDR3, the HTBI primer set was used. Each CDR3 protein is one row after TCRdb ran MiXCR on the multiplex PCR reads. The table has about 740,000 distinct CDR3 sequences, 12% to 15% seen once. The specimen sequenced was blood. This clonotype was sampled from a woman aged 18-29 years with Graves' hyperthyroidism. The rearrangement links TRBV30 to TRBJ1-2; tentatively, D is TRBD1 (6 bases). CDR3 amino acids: CAWSIRGLSYGYTF. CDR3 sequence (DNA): TGTGCCTGGTCCATCAGGGGTTTAAGCTATGGCTACACCTTC.